This entry lists 10 T cell receptor beta chains sequenced from one sample in a study of blood T cell repertoires in COVID-19. Generated by immunoSEQ multiplex PCR, the TCRdb table keeps only in-frame clones and is missing some. The data show some 200,000 clones, 85% seen once. The specimen sequenced was peripheral blood. These receptors all stem from a man aged 55 to 69 with COVID-19, enrolled during active disease.

The J gene is TRBJ1-6, the V gene TRBV25-1; TRBD1 is a possible D gene (6 bases). Deletions cut 1 base from V and 8 bases from J, with 18 bases between. This CDR3 comprises 17 residues. CDR1 MGHDK and CDR2 SYGVNS come from the germline V gene. DNA of the CDR3: TGTGCCAGCAGTGAATTCTTACAGGGTCGCGTTGATTCACCCCTCCACTTT. Translating it yields CASSEFLQGRVDSPLHF.

The chain joins TRBV14 to TRBJ2-1; D remains ambiguous. This CDR3 region has 14 residues. Germline V gene data show CDR1 as SGHDN and CDR2 as FVKESK. Trimming left V 4 bases short and J 0 bases short, with 7 bases between. The CDR3 region is CASSPFSSYNEQFF. The CDR3 nucleotides read TGTGCCAGCAGCCCTTTCAGCTCCTACAATGAGCAGTTCTTC.

The chain recombines TRBV29-1 with TRBJ1-2; D is perhaps TRBD1 (5 bases). V lost 3 bases and J lost 3, with 11 bases in between. Germline CDR1 and CDR2: SQVTM and ANQGSEA. This CDR3 is 13 amino acids long. The DNA of the CDR3 is TGCAGCGTTGAGTGGGGCAGCGACTATGGCTACACCTTC. This sequence encodes CSVEWGSDYGYTF.

The chain has TRBV7-9 and TRBJ1-2, with 9 nucleotides matching TRBD1. This CDR3 spans 16 amino acids. Trimming cost V 0 bases and J 7 bases; bases outside gene matches: 9. Per germline, CDR1 SEHNR and CDR2 FQNEAQ (reference sequence). The CDR3 nucleotides read TGTGCCAGCAGCTTAGCGACAGGGACAGGGCATGTTGGCTACACCTTC. As protein: CASSLATGTGHVGYTF.

The genes are TRBV5-1 and TRBJ2-5; no definite D call. The CDR3 is made up of 15 amino acids. The ends were cut back, 0 bases at V and 2 bases at J, with 11 bases in the middle. Germline-derived CDR1 and CDR2 are SGHRS and YFSETQ. This CDR3 is CASSLVGTSQETQYF. Here the CDR3 DNA reads TGCGCCAGCAGCTTGGTTGGCACAAGTCAAGAGACCCAGTACTTC. Looking up the rest from reference TRBV5-1 and TRBJ2-5 gives the full variable domain: KAGVTQTPRYLIKTRGQQVTLSCSPISGHRSVSWYQQTPGQGLQFLFEYFSETQRNKGNFPGRFSGRQFSNSRSEMNVSTLELGDSALYLCASSLVGTSQETQYFGPGTRLLVL.

This sequence joins TRBV5-4 and TRBJ2-6; TRBD2 might be the D (7 bases). The ends were cut back, 2 bases at V and 0 bases at J, with 12 bases in the middle. Germline-derived CDR1 and CDR2 are SGHNT and YYREEE (reference sequence). The CDR3 is 17 residues long. The DNA for the CDR3 is TGTGCCAGCAGCTTTGGGGGGGGCGGCTCTGGGGCCAACGTCCTGACTTTC. Its protein product is CASSFGGGGSGANVLTF.

This clone was observed a handful of times. V gene TRBV28 combines with J gene TRBJ1-4, with 9 bases that match TRBD1. The CDR3 is 15 amino acids. Germline CDR1 and CDR2: MDHEN and SYDVKM. The V segment lost 5 bases and the J segment 8 bases; nucleotides outside the gene matches: 9. This chain's CDR3 is CASSPGQGGLEKLFF. CDR3 DNA sequence: TGTGCCAGCAGTCCGGGACAGGGCGGTTTAGAAAAACTGTTTTTT.

The CDR3 loop is CASSLQGAHYNEQFF. The DNA for the CDR3 is TGTGCCAGCAGTCTCCAGGGGGCGCATTACAATGAGCAGTTCTTC. This chain connects TRBV6-4 to TRBJ2-1; 8 bases fit TRBD1. Trimming took 5 bases from V and 4 from J; bases not matched to a gene: 7. This CDR3 comprises 15 residues. Germline V gives CDR1 MRHNA, CDR2 SNTAGT.

The chain links TRBV21-1 to TRBJ2-7; TRBD2 is the table's D call, not checked against the DNA. TRBV21-1 is assigned pseudogene status. There are 13 residues in the CDR3. This CDR3 is CASSSRVLYEQYF. In nucleotides, the CDR3 is TGTGCCAGCAGCTCTAGAGTCCTATACGAGCAGTACTTC.

The chain uses TRBV6-1 and TRBJ2-7, with D tentatively TRBD2 (6 bases). Trimming left V 0 bases short and J 0 bases short, with 18 bases between. The CDR3 sequence is 18 residues long. CDR1 is MNHNS, CDR2 SASEGT, per germline. CDR3 bases: TGTGCCAGCAGTGAAGCGCTTCCCGGGCGGGGCGGCTCCTACGAGCAGTACTTC. This codes for CASSEALPGRGGSYEQYF.